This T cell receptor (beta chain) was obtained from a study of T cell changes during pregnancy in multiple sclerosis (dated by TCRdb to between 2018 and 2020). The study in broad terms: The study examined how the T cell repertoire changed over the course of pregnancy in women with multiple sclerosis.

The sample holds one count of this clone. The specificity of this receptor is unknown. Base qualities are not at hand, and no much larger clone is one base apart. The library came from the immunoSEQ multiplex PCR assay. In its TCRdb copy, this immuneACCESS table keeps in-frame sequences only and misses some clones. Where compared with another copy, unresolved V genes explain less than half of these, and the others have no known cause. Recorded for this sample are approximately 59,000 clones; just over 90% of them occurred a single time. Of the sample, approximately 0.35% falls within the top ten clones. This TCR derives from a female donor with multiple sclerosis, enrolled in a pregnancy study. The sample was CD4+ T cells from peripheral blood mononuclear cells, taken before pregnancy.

The nucleotide sequence is TGTGCCAGCCGCCTAAGACTGACTAGGGGCCAAGAGACCCAGTACTTC. This encodes CASRLRLTRGQETQYF. The rearrangement combines TRBV27 with TRBJ2-5; a weak D assignment points to TRBD2 (6 bases agree). V loses 8 bases of germline sequence and J loses 1 base, and the interval between the two ends is 20 bases. From its cysteine to its phenylalanine, the CDR3 spans 16 amino acids. Only the CDR3 part of the read is kept: 48 bases, read in frame from the first base. Sequences MNHEY (CDR1) and SMNVEV (CDR2) are obtained from the germline V gene (reference sequence).